What follows are 25 T cell receptor beta chains derived from one specimen sequenced in a study of CD8 T cells in ankylosing spondylitis. Each CDR3 protein is one row after TCRdb ran MiXCR on the 5' RACE reads. Here the sample spans 210,000 or so distinct CDR3 sequences, roughly 8% being singletons. Sequencing was performed on blood, either unsorted or a sorted T cell fraction (not recorded which). All receptors come from a female donor with ankylosing spondylitis or in good health (not recorded which).

This clonotype was counted a few times. This chain connects TRBV29-1 to TRBJ2-3; maybe TRBD1 (5 bases). CDR1 is SQVTM, CDR2 ANQGSEA, per germline. CDR3 length equals 14 residues. Trimming removed 2 bases at V and 2 bases at J, with 11 bases between. Here the CDR3 reads CSVEQGWATDTQYF. The CDR3, as DNA: TGCAGCGTTGAACAGGGTTGGGCCACAGATACGCAGTATTTT.

In its sample, this clonotype was seen many times. The chain uses TRBV29-1 and TRBJ2-5; D might be TRBD1 or TRBD2, each matching 6 bases. Germline V CDR1 and CDR2: SQVTM, ANQGSEA. V lost 4 bases, J lost 2 bases, and 11 bases lay in between. CDR3 length: 13 amino acids. In DNA form, the CDR3 reads TGCAGCGTTGGAGGGGGGAATCAAGAGACCCAGTACTTC. Translating gives CSVGGGNQETQYF.

This clonotype was seen ten or more times. The chain has TRBV29-1 and TRBJ1-4; D not resolved. Germline assignment: CDR1 SQVTM and CDR2 ANQGSEA. This CDR3 comprises 11 residues. Trimming took 2 bases from V and 8 from J, leaving 6 bases between them. As DNA, the CDR3 is TGCAGCGTTGAAATAGGGGAAAAACTGTTTTTT. Its translation: CSVEIGEKLFF.

This clonotype appeared many times. The chain is built from TRBV29-1 and TRBJ2-5, with D uncertain. The V and J ends lost 7 bases and 1 base respectively, with 10 bases between them. The CDR3 loop spans 12 amino acids. CDR1 SQVTM and CDR2 ANQGSEA come from the germline V gene. CDR3 loop: CSARLGQETQYF. DNA of the CDR3: TGCAGCGCCCGGCTCGGCCAAGAGACCCAGTACTTC.

This clonotype was found many times. V and J are TRBV2 and TRBJ2-5, with a weak D call TRBD1 (6 bases). The V end lost 6 bases, the J end lost 5 bases, and 22 bases lay between the germline ends. The length of the CDR3 is 16 residues. CDR1 is SNHLY and CDR2 is FYNNEI in the germline V gene. The CDR3 DNA reads as TGTGCCAGCAGCCTTCCACCATTAGGGGGATTGGAGACCCAGTACTTC. Amino acid sequence: CASSLPPLGGLETQYF.

This clonotype was counted a single time. The CDR3 sequence: CSASPAGPSYEQYF. The CDR3 nucleotides read TGCAGTGCTAGCCCAGCGGGACCCTCCTACGAGCAGTACTTC. The genes are TRBV20-1 and TRBJ2-7, with 7 bases that match TRBD2. V shed 3 bases, J shed 0 bases, and the junction held 5 bases outside the gene matches. The CDR3 consists of 14 residues. In germline, CDR1 is DFQATT, CDR2 SNEGSKA (reference sequence).

This CDR3 is CASSYVGRGRGQPQHF. The DNA of the CDR3 is TGTGCCAGCAGTTACGTGGGAAGGGGGCGCGGTCAGCCCCAGCATTTT. The chain couples TRBV6-2 or TRBV6-3 to TRBJ1-5; 7 bases agree with TRBD1. The length of the CDR3 is 16 residues. V lost 2 bases, J lost 6 bases, and 10 bases stayed unmatched. Germline V gene sequence: CDR1 MNHEY, CDR2 SVGEGT.

This clonotype appeared many times. CDR3 nucleotide sequence: TGTGCCAGCGGGGCGGGAGATTTCTACGAGCAGTACTTC. It encodes CASGAGDFYEQYF. J is TRBJ2-7 and V is TRBV28, with TRBD2 matching 7 bases. CDR1 and CDR2 (germline): MDHEN, SYDVKM. Trimming took 8 bases from V and 3 from J; bases not matched to a gene: 7. The CDR3 is 13 amino acids.

This clonotype was observed many times. The chain carries TRBV12-3 or TRBV12-4 and TRBJ2-7; D may be TRBD1 (5 bases). This CDR3 spans 14 amino acids. Trimming removed 7 bases at V and 0 bases at J, with 13 bases between. As DNA, the CDR3 is TGTGCCAGCAATCCCTCAGGGCCCTCCTACGAGCAGTACTTC. Its translation: CASNPSGPSYEQYF.

This clonotype was seen many times. The chain couples TRBV4-2 to TRBJ2-4, with D maybe TRBD2 (6 bases). Trimming took off 1 base at V and 6 bases at J, with 13 bases between the two ends. The CDR3 is 15 amino acids. Germline CDR1 reads LGHNA; CDR2 reads YNFKEQ. The CDR3 sequence is CASSQVPGAGNIQYF. As DNA, the CDR3 is TGTGCCAGCAGCCAAGTCCCGGGAGCAGGAAACATTCAGTACTTC.

This clonotype was detected a few times. Given a much more abundant clone one base away, this may be a read error. CDR3: CTSSLFSREQYF. The CDR3 DNA follows: TGTACCAGCAGTTTGTTCTCGAGGGAGCAGTACTTC. This chain links TRBV12-3 or TRBV12-4 with TRBJ2-7; D unclear. The CDR3 totals 12 residues.

V and J are TRBV28 and TRBJ2-1; a possible D gene is TRBD2 (6 bases). V lost 7 bases to trimming and J lost 2 bases, with 12 bases between them. The CDR3 totals 14 residues. The germline gives CDR1 MDHEN, CDR2 SYDVKM. The CDR3 sequence is CASIRSGAYNEQFF. CDR3 sequence (DNA): TGTGCCAGCATTCGGTCGGGAGCCTACAATGAGCAGTTCTTC.

This clonotype occurred many times. V gene TRBV5-1 combines with J gene TRBJ2-7; D possibly corresponds to TRBD1 (6 bases). The germline gives CDR1 SGHRS, CDR2 YFSETQ. V shed 4 bases and J shed 0 bases, with 11 bases lying between them. CDR3 length: 14 residues. CDR3 sequence (DNA): TGCGCCAGCAGCCCGGGACAAATCTCCTACGAGCAGTACTTC. It yields the protein CASSPGQISYEQYF.

This clonotype was seen at least ten times. V and J are TRBV5-1 and TRBJ2-3; TRBD2 aligns across 11 bases. Per the germline V gene, CDR1 is SGHRS and CDR2 is YFSETQ. The CDR3 is 17 amino acids. Trimming cost V 2 bases and J 1 base; bases outside gene matches: 6. The CDR3 DNA follows: TGCGCCAGCAGCTTATCGTTGACTAGCGGGGGCACAGATACGCAGTATTTT. It yields the protein CASSLSLTSGGTDTQYF.

The CDR3 DNA reads TGCAGCGTGAGGGCCGGGACAGGGAGCGTCCTGACTTTC. This gives the protein CSVRAGTGSVLTF. V is TRBV29-1 and J is TRBJ2-6; 9 nucleotides agree with TRBD1. With V trimmed by 6 bases and J by 12 bases, 9 bases remained unmatched. The CDR3 is 13 amino acids. CDR1 is SQVTM and CDR2 is ANQGSEA in the germline V gene.

This clonotype was seen only a few times. J is TRBJ2-5 and V is TRBV4-1; the D gene could be TRBD1 or TRBD2 (5 bases each). This CDR3 contains 15 residues. Germline values: CDR1 MGHRA, CDR2 YSYEKL. V was shortened by 0 bases and J by 4 bases, with 12 bases between the two germline ends. CDR3 sequence (DNA): TGCGCCAGCAGCCAAGACGAGGGGCCTCGAGAGACCCAGTACTTC. Its translation is CASSQDEGPRETQYF.

This chain links TRBV3-1 with TRBJ2-1; 7 bases fit TRBD2. The length of the CDR3 is 15 residues. Looked up from germline, CDR1 is LGHDT and CDR2 is YNNKEL (reference sequence). V shed 1 base, J shed 6 bases, and the junction held 6 bases outside the gene matches. CDR3 amino acids: CASSQGKASGNEQFF. CDR3 bases: TGTGCCAGCAGCCAAGGTAAGGCTAGCGGCAATGAGCAGTTCTTC.

This rearrangement joins TRBV11-2 to TRBJ2-3; weak D call: TRBD2 (6 bases). V was trimmed by 6 bases and J by 3 bases, leaving 31 bases between them. From germline, CDR1 is SGHAT and CDR2 FQNNGV. The CDR3 sequence is 20 residues long. Written as DNA, the CDR3 is TGTGCCAGCAGTCACTCCCCACCTACGGTACTAGCATCAAGGACAGATACGCAGTATTTT. As protein: CASSHSPPTVLASRTDTQYF.

The chain employs TRBV6-4 and TRBJ2-1; D may be TRBD2 (6 bases). Germline CDR1 is MRHNA and CDR2 is SNTAGT. Deletions cut 6 bases from V and 7 bases from J, with 16 bases between. The CDR3 consists of 14 residues. CDR3 sequence reads: CASRTAGRWNEQFF. The DNA for the CDR3 is TGTGCCAGCAGGACGGCGGGAAGGTGGAATGAGCAGTTCTTC.

This clonotype was detected once. With a much larger clone just one base away, this may be a read error. The chain recombines TRBV7-2 with TRBJ2-1; TRBD2 agrees at 10 bases. The germline V gene has CDR1 SGHTA and CDR2 FQGNSA. The CDR3 has 15 amino acids. The ends lost 5 bases at V and 5 bases at J; junction bases unmatched: 6. DNA of the CDR3: TGTGCCAGCAGCCGTAGCGGGGGGAAAGACAATGAGCAGTTCTTC. Residues: CASSRSGGKDNEQFF.

This clonotype showed up many times. The chain recombines TRBV20-1 with TRBJ2-3; D not resolved. The CDR3 runs 16 residues. Trimming shortened V by 6 bases and J by 0 bases, and 19 bases separated the two germline ends. Germline CDR1 is DFQATT and CDR2 is SNEGSKA (reference sequence). In nucleotides, the CDR3 is TGCAGTGCAACCCCACTACGCCAGCTTAGCACAGATACGCAGTATTTT. It specifies CSATPLRQLSTDTQYF.

This clonotype was picked up many times. V gene TRBV28 combines with J gene TRBJ2-2; TRBD1 matches at 10 bases. Germline V gene lookup returns CDR1 MDHEN and CDR2 SYDVKM. Trimming at V came to 7 bases and at J to 7 bases, leaving 6 bases not matched to a gene. CDR3 length: 14 residues. The DNA of the CDR3 is TGTGCCAGCATCGACAGGGGGCATGTCGGGGAGCTGTTTTTT. This translates into CASIDRGHVGELFF.

A note on this clonotype: This may be a read error: a much more frequent sequence differs by one nucleotide. The chain has TRBV28 and TRBJ2-7; D is unclear. The CDR3 runs 15 residues. Germline assignment: CDR1 MDHEN and CDR2 SYDVKM. CDR3 sequence reads: CAGSLVGPARYEQYF. Written as DNA, the CDR3 is TGTGCCGGCAGTTTAGTCGGGCCTGCCCGATACGAGCAGTACTTC.

This clonotype was detected ten times or more. V and J are TRBV3-1 and TRBJ2-4; D is possibly TRBD2 (6 bases). Germline loops: CDR1 LGHDT, CDR2 YNNKEL (reference sequence). This CDR3 is built from 14 residues. V was shortened by 3 bases and J by 4 bases, with 10 bases between the two germline ends. The CDR3 loop reads CASSQEGPKNIQYF. DNA of the CDR3: TGTGCCAGCAGCCAGGAGGGGCCGAAAAACATTCAGTACTTC.

This clonotype was counted many times. The chain couples TRBV28 to TRBJ2-1; TRBD2 matches at 10 bases. Germline V CDR1 and CDR2: MDHEN, SYDVKM. V was clipped by 7 bases and J by 7 bases; unmatched bases: 7. The CDR3 has 14 amino acids. In nucleotides, the CDR3 is TGTGCCAGCACCCCCCCGGGACTAGCGAATGAGCAGTTCTTC. It codes for CASTPPGLANEQFF.